A selection of T cell receptor beta chains follows, all from one sample in a study of spatial heterogeneity in lung cancer. Using its own MiXCR run on the 5' RACE reads, TCRdb lists one record per CDR3 protein. The sample records 4,500 to 6,000 distinct CDR3 sequences, 16% being singletons. This specimen was PBMCs, taken at surgery. Source of these receptors: a male donor with early-stage non-small cell lung cancer. The CDR3 runs from the conserved cysteine through the conserved F or W. A D gene is named only where the DNA matches it firmly. Clone size is not always given. Where it is, it says once, few, many or a class for expanded clones.

TRBV6-2/TRBV6-3,.,.,TRBJ2-7,CASSYSSDRPYEQYF,TGTGCCAGCAGTTACTCGTCGGACCGACCCTACGAGCAGTACTTC
TRBV25-1,TRBD2,.,TRBJ2-7,CASSSPGGGEQYF,TGTGCCAGCAGTTCCCCGGGAGGGGGGGAACAGTACTTC
TRBV20-1,TRBD2,.,TRBJ2-5,CSARDHGGTSGRGQETQYF,TGCAGTGCTAGAGATCACGGGGGGACTAGCGGGAGAGGGCAAGAGACCCAGTACTTC
TRBV10-1,.,few,TRBJ1-1,CASSEHQGSNTEAFF,TGCGCCAGCAGTGAGCATCAGGGCTCTAACACTGAAGCTTTCTTT
TRBV3-1,.,medium-sized,TRBJ2-7,CASSQVDEQYF,TGTGCCAGCAGCCAAGTTGACGAGCAGTACTTC
TRBV27,TRBD1,few,TRBJ1-2,CASSLRRGLGQGYTF,TGTGCCAGCAGTTTAAGGAGGGGGCTGGGACAGGGCTACACCTTC
TRBV29-1,.,.,TRBJ2-7,CSARDYSYEQYF,TGCAGCGCTAGGGATTATTCCTACGAGCAGTACTTC
TRBV5-1,.,.,TRBJ1-5,CASSRDTNQPQHF,TGCGCCAGCAGTCGGGACACAAATCAGCCCCAGCATTTT
TRBV20-1,.,many,TRBJ2-2,CSARVSGVRAGELFF,TGCAGTGCTAGAGTATCAGGGGTGAGGGCCGGGGAGCTGTTTTTT
TRBV28,.,medium-sized,TRBJ2-2,CASSGQMGASNTGELFF,TGTGCCAGCAGTGGACAAATGGGGGCGTCGAACACCGGGGAGCTGTTTTTT
TRBV6-1,TRBD2,.,TRBJ2-7,CASRELAGGPSYEQYF,TGTGCCAGCAGAGAATTAGCGGGGGGCCCCTCCTACGAGCAGTACTTC
TRBV27,.,medium-sized,TRBJ1-5,CASSFAKPNQPQHF,TGTGCCAGCAGTTTTGCTAAGCCCAATCAGCCCCAGCATTTT
TRBV19,TRBD1,medium-sized,TRBJ1-5,CASSRTGGHQPQHF,TGTGCCAGTAGTCGGACAGGGGGCCATCAGCCCCAGCATTTT
TRBV6-2/TRBV6-3,.,medium-sized,TRBJ2-6,CASSSYRASGRLYSGANVLTF,TGTGCCAGCAGTTCTTACAGGGCGTCAGGCCGTCTTTACTCTGGGGCCAACGTCCTGACTTTC
TRBV5-6,TRBD1,medium-sized,TRBJ2-5,CASSPGTGVRETQYF,TGTGCCAGCAGCCCAGGGACAGGTGTTCGAGAGACCCAGTACTTC
TRBV5-1,TRBD2,medium-sized,TRBJ2-3,CASSSRGDETDTQYF,TGCGCCAGCAGCTCCCGGGGGGATGAGACAGATACGCAGTATTTT
TRBV5-1,.,medium-sized,TRBJ2-1,CASSLRGAPYNEQFF,TGCGCCAGCAGCTTGCGGGGGGCGCCATACAATGAGCAGTTCTTC
TRBV6-2/TRBV6-3,TRBD2,medium-sized,TRBJ2-7,CASSTAGGAREQYF,TGTGCCAGCAGCACAGCGGGGGGGGCACGTGAGCAGTACTTC
TRBV7-2,.,medium-sized,TRBJ1-1,CASSLEVGTEAFF,TGTGCCAGCAGCTTAGAAGTGGGAACTGAAGCTTTCTTT
TRBV10-2,TRBD2,medium-sized,TRBJ2-3,CASGLGSTDTQYF,TGCGCCAGTGGACTAGGGAGCACAGATACGCAGTATTTT
TRBV7-2,TRBD1,medium-sized,TRBJ1-5,CASSLGGRAGGENQPQHF,TGTGCCAGCAGCTTAGGAGGGAGGGCAGGGGGCGAGAATCAGCCCCAGCATTTT
TRBV5-1,TRBD1,.,TRBJ2-7,CASSLDRDRRNSYEQYF,TGCGCCAGCAGCTTGGATCGGGACAGGCGCAATTCCTACGAGCAGTACTTC
TRBV12-3/TRBV12-4,.,.,TRBJ2-3,CASSFPGGGTDTQYF,TGTGCCAGCAGTTTCCCCGGGGGCGGCACAGATACGCAGTATTTT
TRBV20-1,.,.,TRBJ2-1,CSAGTQTHNEQFF,TGCAGTGCTGGGACGCAGACGCACAATGAGCAGTTCTTC
TRBV6-5,TRBD2,medium-sized,TRBJ2-7,CASSYGGGAGGEQYF,TGTGCCAGCAGTTACGGCGGGGGGGCCGGCGGCGAGCAGTACTTC
TRBV5-1,.,medium-sized,TRBJ1-2,CASGEVSRTDYGYTF,TGCGCCAGCGGAGAGGTTTCTAGGACTGACTATGGCTACACCTTC
TRBV20-1,TRBD2,medium-sized,TRBJ2-7,CSARDFKGLGDEQYF,TGCAGTGCTAGAGATTTTAAGGGACTAGGGGACGAGCAGTACTTC
TRBV20-1,.,medium-sized,TRBJ2-1,CSARVPLTIGEQFF,TGCAGTGCTAGAGTACCGTTGACTATAGGTGAGCAGTTCTTC
TRBV5-4,.,medium-sized,TRBJ2-7,CASSLVVQGVHEQYF,TGTGCCAGCAGCTTGGTGGTTCAGGGAGTCCACGAGCAGTACTTC